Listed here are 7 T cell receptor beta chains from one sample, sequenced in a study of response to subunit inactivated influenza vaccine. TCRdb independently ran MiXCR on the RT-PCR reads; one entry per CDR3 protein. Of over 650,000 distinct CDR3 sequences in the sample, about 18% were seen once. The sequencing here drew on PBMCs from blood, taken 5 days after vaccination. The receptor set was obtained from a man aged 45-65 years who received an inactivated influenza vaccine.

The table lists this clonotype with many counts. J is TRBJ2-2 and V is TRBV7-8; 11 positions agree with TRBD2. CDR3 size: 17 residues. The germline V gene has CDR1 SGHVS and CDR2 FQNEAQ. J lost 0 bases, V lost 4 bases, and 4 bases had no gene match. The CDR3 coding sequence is TGTGCCAGCAGCTGGGGACTAGCGGACGCGAACACCGGGGAGCTGTTTTTT. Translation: CASSWGLADANTGELFF.

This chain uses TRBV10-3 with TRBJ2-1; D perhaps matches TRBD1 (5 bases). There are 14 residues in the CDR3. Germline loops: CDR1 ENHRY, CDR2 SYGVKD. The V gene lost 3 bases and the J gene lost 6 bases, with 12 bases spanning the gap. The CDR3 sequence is CAISDLWTINEQFF. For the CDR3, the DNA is TGTGCCATCAGTGATCTATGGACAATCAATGAGCAGTTCTTC.

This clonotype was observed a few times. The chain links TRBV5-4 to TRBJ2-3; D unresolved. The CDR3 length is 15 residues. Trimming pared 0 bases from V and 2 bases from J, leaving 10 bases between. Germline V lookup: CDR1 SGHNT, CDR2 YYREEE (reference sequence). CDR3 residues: CASSLDGHFTDTQYF. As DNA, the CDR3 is TGTGCCAGCAGCTTGGATGGGCACTTCACAGATACGCAGTATTTT.

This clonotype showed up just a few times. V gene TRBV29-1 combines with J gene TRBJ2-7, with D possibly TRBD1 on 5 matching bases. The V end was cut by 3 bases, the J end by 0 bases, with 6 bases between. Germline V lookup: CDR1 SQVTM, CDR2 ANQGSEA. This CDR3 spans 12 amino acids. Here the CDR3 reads CSVEDNSYEQYF. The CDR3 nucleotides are TGCAGCGTTGAGGACAACTCCTACGAGCAGTACTTC.

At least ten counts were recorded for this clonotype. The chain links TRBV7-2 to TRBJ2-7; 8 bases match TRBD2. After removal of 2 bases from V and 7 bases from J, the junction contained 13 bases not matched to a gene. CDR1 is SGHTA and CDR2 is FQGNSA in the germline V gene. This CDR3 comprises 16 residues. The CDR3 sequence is CASSLQRSGGTYEQYF. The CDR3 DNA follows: TGTGCCAGCAGCTTACAAAGGTCGGGGGGGACATATGAGCAGTACTTC.

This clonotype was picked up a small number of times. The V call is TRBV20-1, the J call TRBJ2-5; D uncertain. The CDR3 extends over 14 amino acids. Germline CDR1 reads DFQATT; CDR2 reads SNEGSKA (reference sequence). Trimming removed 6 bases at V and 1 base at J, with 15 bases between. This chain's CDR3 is CSAVTVVGQETQYF. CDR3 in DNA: TGCAGTGCGGTCACGGTAGTCGGCCAAGAGACCCAGTACTTC.

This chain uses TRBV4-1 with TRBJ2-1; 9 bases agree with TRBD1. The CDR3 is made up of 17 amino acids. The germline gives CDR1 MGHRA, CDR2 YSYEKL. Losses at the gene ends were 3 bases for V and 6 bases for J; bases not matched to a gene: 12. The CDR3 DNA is TGCGCCAGCAGCCATCGACCGGGACAGGGATTCTCCAATGAGCAGTTCTTC. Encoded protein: CASSHRPGQGFSNEQFF.